Sequencing of this T cell receptor (beta chain) was carried out in a study of response to subunit inactivated influenza vaccine. Study-wide results and caveats: Authors suggested few new T cells are recruited by each seasonal influenza vaccination.

This clonotype has at least ten counts. The antigen is undetermined. TCRdb redid the calling of the RT-PCR reads with MiXCR, one entry per CDR3 protein. Of about 830,000 distinct CDR3 sequences detected, around 18% appear once; the ten largest clones hold under 13%. The sequences come from PBMCs from blood, collected approximately 5 days after vaccination. The clonotype was recovered from a man aged 45-60 years who received an inactivated influenza vaccine.

The CDR3 here is CAISEGQPYEQYF. For the CDR3, the DNA is TGTGCCATCAGTGAAGGACAACCCTACGAGCAGTACTTC. The chain combines TRBV10-3 with TRBJ2-7, with a possible D match to TRBD1 (5 bases). The CDR3 is 13 residues long. Germline values: CDR1 ENHRY, CDR2 SYGVKD. Trimming pared 3 bases from V and 2 bases from J, leaving 8 bases between.